This T cell receptor (beta chain) is from a study of blood T cell repertoires in COVID-19. Study-wide context: Collection of acute and convalescent COVID-19 samples took place in the United States, Italy and Spain. Sample material is recorded as cDNA or gDNA derived from T cells, B-cell-depleted T cells, or PBMCs.

The V end lost 7 bases, the J end lost 2 bases, and 16 bases lay between the germline ends. Germline lookup yields CDR1 SGHNT and CDR2 YYREEE (reference sequence). The CDR3 totals 14 residues. Authors' processing steps: Amplified reference gene primers provided the basis for estimating nucleated cell counts. Assay used: immunoSEQ multiplex PCR; TCRdb lists only in-frame clones, some missing. The DNA was the basis for D and trimming; V, J and clone size are from that table. The data contain more than 140,000 clones, 75% to 85% of them singletons. The receptor was derived from a woman in her forties or fifties in a cohort sampled during active or convalescent COVID-19. The chain has TRBV5-4 and TRBJ2-7; a weak D match, TRBD2 (6 bases). Sequenced input: peripheral blood. Here the CDR3 reads CASSRGGATYEQYF. DNA of the CDR3: TGTGCCAGCTCGCGTGGAGGGGCAACCTACGAGCAGTACTTC.